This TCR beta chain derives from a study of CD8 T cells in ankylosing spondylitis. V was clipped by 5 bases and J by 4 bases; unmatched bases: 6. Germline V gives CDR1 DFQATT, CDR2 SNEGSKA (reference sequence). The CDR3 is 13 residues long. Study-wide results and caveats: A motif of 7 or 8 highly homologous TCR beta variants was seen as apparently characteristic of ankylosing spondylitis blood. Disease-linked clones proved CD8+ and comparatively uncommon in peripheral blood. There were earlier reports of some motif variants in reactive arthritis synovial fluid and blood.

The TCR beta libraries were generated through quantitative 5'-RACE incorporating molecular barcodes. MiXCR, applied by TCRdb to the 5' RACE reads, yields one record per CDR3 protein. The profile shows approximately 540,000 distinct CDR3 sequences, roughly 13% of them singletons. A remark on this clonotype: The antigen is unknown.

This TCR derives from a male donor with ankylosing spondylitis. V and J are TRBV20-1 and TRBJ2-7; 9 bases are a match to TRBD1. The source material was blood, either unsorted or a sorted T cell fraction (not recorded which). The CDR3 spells CSAVRQGGYEQYV. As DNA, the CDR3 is TGCAGTGCTGTTCGACAGGGGGGGTACGAGCAGTACGTC.